Described below is a single TCR beta chain sequence and its context. Within its sample, this clone is medium-sized (0.01 to 0.1%). No cognate antigen has been identified for it. It has no much larger one-base neighbor in the sample; base qualities were not kept. The data were taken from a study of cytotoxic CD8 clonotypes in ibrutinib-treated CLL listed by TCRdb under 2021. For the wider study: In this cohort, approximately 14 patients were treatment-naive and approximately twelve were relapsed/refractory, while 17 to 18 had unmutated IGHV. Every remission and progressive disease sample was obtained while ibrutinib was still being received by the patients. An average of around 250,000 productive templates and some 99,000 productive rearrangements was obtained per sample. Response samples were taken after a median of approximately eleven months on treatment, ranging from roughly 6 to 36 months. Of the approximately 86 people in the trial, about 27 had longitudinal samples available. Responses were partial in roughly 24 patients and complete in 2; after median around 65 months follow-up, about 15 stayed in remission and roughly twelve progressed. Cryopreserved peripheral blood mononuclear cells were obtained before treatment, at response, and at either sustained remission or disease progression.

Trimming at the junction amounts to 1 base on V and 8 bases on J, and the germline ends lie 14 bases apart. The CDR3 contains 14 residues, cysteine and phenylalanine counted. Solely the CDR3 DNA is kept, with 42 bases framed from the first base. The CDR1 and CDR2 encoded by the germline V gene (reference sequence) are SEHNR and FQNEAQ. A MiSeq instrument was used for deep resolution sequencing, which targeted depths ranging from 1 in 1 million up to 1 in 200,000 T cells, with coverage averaging 10x for each clonotype. The immunoSEQ hsTCRB Kit was used to generate TCR beta libraries. In the paper's pipeline: ImmunoSEQ Data Assistant and ImmunoSEQ Analyzer were used for data analysis, and V, D and J genes were assigned according to IMGT definitions. Clonality, which ranges from 0 to 1, was calculated as one minus the normalized Shannon entropy of productive rearrangement frequencies. Only overrepresented clonotypes making up at least 0.05% of each patient's repertoire were included in the public clonotype analysis. Some 13 age-matched healthy donor repertoires from immuneACCESS served as clonality controls. TCRdb re-hosts the immuneACCESS table, in-frame sequences only. Its copies lack some clones; in the studies checked, an unresolved V gene accounts for under half of them, and the cause for the rest is not known. That table supplies the V and J calls and clone size; D and trimming were determined from the DNA. The sample table holds around 250,000 clones, of which about three quarters were seen once. 15% of the sample goes to the ten largest clones.

Points the paper makes about the study in general: Clonality increased at ibrutinib response, stayed stable in sustained remission, and fell back toward baseline at progression. Sustained-remission and progressing patients did not have matched sampling times, and lymph node repertoires were not examined. Public clonotypes were rare and either contracted or stayed stable during treatment, and the rise in clonality at ibrutinib response reflected the expansion of private clonotypes. Baseline clonality exceeded that of age-matched healthy donors and correlated strongly with circulating CD8+ T-cell counts.

Read against the paper, the sample's time point label means: approximately 25 months on ibrutinib. For TCR beta library preparation, about 2 micrograms of genomic DNA were isolated from cryopreserved PBMCs. Longitudinal blood samples from CLL patients receiving ibrutinib monotherapy were subjected to high-throughput TCR beta sequencing. Patients were enrolled in a phase 2 open-label single-center ibrutinib monotherapy trial. Recombination linked TRBV7-9 to TRBJ1-2, with the D gene uncertain. This clonotype originated in a human donor with chronic lymphocytic leukemia. The source was PBMCs, collected after 24 months of ibrutinib treatment. The nucleotides read TGTGCCAGCAGCTTAGTCCCAGGAGGAGCGGGCTACACCTTC. Its translation is CASSLVPGGAGYTF. The reference TRBV7-9 and TRBJ1-2 proteins fill in what lies around the CDR3, so the full variable domain reads DTGVSQNPRHKITKRGQNVTFRCDPISEHNRLYWYRQTLGQGPEFLTYFQNEAQLEKSRLLSDRFSAERPKGSFSTLEIQRTEQGDSAMYLCASSLVPGGAGYTFGSGTRLTVV.